A selection of T cell receptor beta chains follows, all from one sample in a study of T cell responses to AZD1222 COVID-19 vaccine. The repertoire was sequenced with immunoSEQ multiplex PCR; TCRdb's copy has only in-frame clones and lacks some. The profile shows about 130,000 clones, roughly nine tenths of them singletons. The source material was peripheral blood, sampled on day 0 of AZD1222 vaccination. The receptor source for this set is an adult in good health. Each CDR3 is given with its conserved first and last residue. Each record gives: V gene, CDR3 protein.

V: TRBV28
CDR3: CASTAGTGGHNEQFF

V: TRBV7-2
CDR3: CASSRWTSTDTQYF

V: TRBV5-1
CDR3: CASSGQETQYF

V: TRBV19
CDR3: CASSIAEKLFF

V: TRBV27
CDR3: CASSPGVWDTEAFF

V: TRBV6-6
CDR3: CASSLVRNTEAFF

V: TRBV4-2
CDR3: CASSHPPPGKRYQETQYF

V: TRBV7-8
CDR3: CASSSRGRYSYEQYF

V: TRBV30
CDR3: CAWSVRNYGYTF

V: TRBV6-6
CDR3: CASREDRARESSAHF

V: TRBV5-6
CDR3: CASNDGNTGELFF

V: TRBV28
CDR3: CASNPGGGNLANYGYTF

V: TRBV11-2
CDR3: CASSLDRVTNEKLFF

V: TRBV7-9
CDR3: CASSAPGQGTYEQYF

V: TRBV18
CDR3: CASSPPPRTNYGYTF

V: TRBV6-5
CDR3: CASSYSPQRGEKLFF

V: TRBV5-1
CDR3: CASSADRGHDGYTF

V: TRBV7-9
CDR3: CASSQIQVYGYTF

V: TRBV12-3/TRBV12-4
CDR3: CASSFAGGGRAFF

V: TRBV15
CDR3: CATSRGASSFGEQFF

V: TRBV7-9
CDR3: CASSHDGGSADTQYF

V: TRBV11-3
CDR3: CASSQGGNSDTQYF

V: TRBV5-1
CDR3: CASSLIPPGQGLYGYTF

V: TRBV9
CDR3: CASSVAWGLDEQYF

V: TRBV4-2
CDR3: CASSLGQGDTQYF

V: TRBV5-8
CDR3: CASSFGSLSPLHF

V: TRBV10-3
CDR3: CAISGGLAGEQYF

V: TRBV7-2
CDR3: CASTPDGRGNQPQHF

V: TRBV3-1/TRBV3-2
CDR3: CASSQDRTGDPTSYEQYF

V: TRBV7-8
CDR3: CASSLGRGSKGSYNSPLHF

V: TRBV2
CDR3: CASQSDRDTDTQYF

V: TRBV6-4
CDR3: CASSARLMAGRHYNEQFF